This paragraph covers one T cell receptor (beta chain) sequence. Its antigen is currently unknown. The read finishes 3 residues shy of the CDR3 end, and the germline J gene is used to complete it. The data are from a study of T cell clonality in common variable immunodeficiency. Study-level findings and limits: CVID subjects showed higher TCRbeta clonality than healthy controls. Fewer deletions and N-nucleotide insertions were reportedly seen in common variable immunodeficiency TCR beta sequences. Shared TCRbeta clones were fewer between CVID subjects than controls.

The germline V gene encodes CDR1 MNHNS and CDR2 SASEGT. CDR3 length: 15 amino acids. Clones were sequenced by immunoSEQ multiplex PCR, and TCRdb holds only the in-frame ones, with some missing. The sample has fewer than 30,000 clones, none seen only once. Aged 9 to 64 years, CVID subjects averaged about 38 years old. Heparinized whole blood, about 5 to 8.5 ml, came from each donor. Input material: peripheral blood mononuclear cells. J is TRBJ1-2 and V is TRBV6-1; the D gene is possibly TRBD1 (5 bases). This receptor was identified in a human donor with common variable immunodeficiency. The CDR3: CASSEAVGLGPGYTF. CDR3 bases read: TGTGCCAGCAGTGAAGCGGTGGGACTTGGTCCAGGC.